Each of the 9 T cell receptor beta chains below was sequenced from the same sample in a study of CD8 T cells in ankylosing spondylitis. TCRdb re-called the 5' RACE reads with MiXCR, one entry per CDR3 protein. The repertoire has roughly 160,000 distinct CDR3 sequences, roughly 10% of them found once; the top ten carry over 12%. The sample was blood, either unsorted or a sorted T cell fraction (not recorded which). All receptors derive from a female donor with ankylosing spondylitis or in good health (not recorded which).

V is TRBV30 and J is TRBJ1-1, with a weak D call TRBD1 (5 bases). This CDR3 has 11 residues. V dropped 4 bases and J dropped 8 bases, with 11 bases sitting between them. CDR1 GTSNPN and CDR2 SVGIG come from the germline V gene (reference sequence). CDR3 nucleotide sequence: TGTGCCTGGATAGGGTGGGGGGAAGCTTTCTTT. This encodes CAWIGWGEAFF.

This clonotype was counted between two and nine times. V is TRBV6-5 and J is TRBJ1-1; no firm D call. The CDR3 is 11 amino acids. Trimming took off 7 bases at V and 0 bases at J, with 3 bases between the two ends. The germline V gene encodes CDR1 MNHEY and CDR2 SVGAGI. CDR3 protein: CASILNTEAFF. The CDR3 DNA follows: TGTGCCAGCATTTTGAACACTGAAGCTTTCTTT.

The table lists this clonotype with many counts. The rearrangement links TRBV7-6 to TRBJ1-1, with a tentative D call TRBD1 (5 bases). Trimming removed 3 bases from V and 6 bases from J, with 14 bases in between. Germline loops: CDR1 SGHVS, CDR2 FNYEAQ. The CDR3 spans 14 residues. CDR3 DNA: TGTGCCAGCAGCTTTGAGTCGTGGGGACCTGAAGCTTTCTTT. This sequence encodes CASSFESWGPEAFF.

A word on this clonotype: A much bigger clone sits one base away, suggesting this may be a read error. This rearrangement joins TRBV6-5 to TRBJ2-5, with 7 bases fitting TRBD2. In germline, CDR1 is MNHEY, CDR2 SVGAGI. The CDR3 covers 15 residues. CDR3 DNA: TGTGTCAGCAGTTACTCCCCTAGCGGTGAAGAGACCCAGTACTTC. Its translation: CVSSYSPSGEETQYF.

The gene calls are TRBV4-3 and TRBJ2-1, with D unresolved. V shed 1 base and J shed 0 bases, with 13 bases lying between them. The CDR3 has 17 residues. Germline-derived CDR1 and CDR2 are LGHNA and YSLEER. The CDR3 region has the DNA TGCGCCAGCAGCCAAGGGCCTACTACGAGCTCCTACAATGAGCAGTTCTTC. This codes for CASSQGPTTSSYNEQFF.

There are many counts of this clonotype. V and J are TRBV20-1 and TRBJ2-1; the D gene could be TRBD1 or TRBD2 (5 bases each). The CDR3 has 14 amino acids. Trimming took off 2 bases at V and 10 bases at J, with 18 bases between the two ends. Germline loops: CDR1 DFQATT, CDR2 SNEGSKA (reference sequence). CDR3 in DNA: TGCAGTGCTAGATTAGAGGGGAGATATTACGAGCAGTTCTTC. Translated: CSARLEGRYYEQFF.

The rearrangement links TRBV6-5 to TRBJ2-7, with a possible D match to TRBD1 (6 bases). The length of the CDR3 is 17 residues. Trimming removed 2 bases from V and 0 bases from J, with 17 bases in between. The germline V gene has CDR1 MNHEY and CDR2 SVGAGI. The CDR3 loop is CASSYQGPAASSYEQYF. The DNA for the CDR3 is TGTGCCAGCAGTTACCAGGGGCCAGCGGCCAGCTCCTACGAGCAGTACTTC.

This clonotype was seen repeatedly, ten times or more. The rearrangement joins TRBV10-2 to TRBJ2-7; D is uncertain. Trimming pared 3 bases from V and 2 bases from J, leaving 8 bases between. In germline, CDR1 is WSHSY, CDR2 SAAADI. The CDR3 has 13 amino acids. The CDR3 reads CASSDDGTYEQYF. The CDR3 DNA sequence: TGCGCCAGCAGTGATGACGGAACCTACGAGCAGTACTTC.

The chain is built from TRBV27 and TRBJ1-5; the D gene is possibly TRBD1 (5 bases). Germline-derived CDR1 and CDR2 are MNHEY and SMNVEV (reference sequence). The CDR3 consists of 14 residues. V gave up 3 bases and J gave up 7 bases, with 13 bases separating them. The CDR3 DNA sequence: TGTGCCAGCAGTTTTTCGGGGCTGGAGCAGCCCCAGCATTTT. It encodes CASSFSGLEQPQHF.